These T cell receptor beta chains were read from a single sample in a study of cytomegalovirus exposure and HLA in healthy donors. Here immunoSEQ multiplex PCR was the method, and the copy in TCRdb shows in-frame clones only, minus some. Altogether under 150,000 clones are present, roughly 80% being singletons, with the ten largest covering around 1.9%. Sequencing was performed on PBMCs. The origin of the receptors is a woman between 40 and 50 years old in good health and CMV-seronegative. Each CDR3 is given with its conserved first and last residue. The D gene is left open where the match is weak. The listing skips clone size in some rows; elsewhere it reads once, few, many or a size class.

J gene	clone size	D gene	V gene	CDR3 protein	CDR3 DNA
TRBJ1-6	few	.	TRBV18	CASSPGGYDSPLHF	TGTGCCAGCTCACCGGGAGGGTATGATTCACCCCTCCACTTT
TRBJ1-1	.	TRBD1	TRBV15	CASRWTGNTEAFF	TGTGCCAGCCGATGGACAGGGAACACTGAAGCTTTCTTT
TRBJ1-2	.	.	TRBV6-1	CASSDTAGYGYTF	TGTGCCAGCAGTGATACGGCAGGCTATGGCTACACCTTC
TRBJ2-5	.	.	TRBV27	CASSPGVVSQETQYF	TGTGCCAGCAGCCCAGGGGTGGTTAGCCAAGAGACCCAGTACTTC
TRBJ2-2	.	TRBD2	TRBV27	CASSSRGGDTGELFF	TGTGCCAGCAGTTCACGGGGGGGGGACACCGGGGAGCTGTTTTTT
TRBJ2-7	.	.	TRBV29-1	CSVEPRRGGEQYF	TGCAGCGTTGAACCCCGCAGGGGTGGGGAGCAGTACTTC
TRBJ2-7	.	TRBD2	TRBV11-2	CASSLAGALAGKFYEQYF	TGTGCCAGCAGCTTAGCTGGGGCGCTAGCGGGAAAGTTCTACGAGCAGTACTTC
TRBJ1-1	.	TRBD1	TRBV10-3	CAVDRGSEFFSEAFF	TGTGCCGTCGACAGGGGGTCGGAATTTTTTTCTGAAGCTTTCTTT
TRBJ2-3	.	.	TRBV11-2	CASSLESWQTDTQYF	TGTGCCAGCAGCTTAGAATCCTGGCAAACAGATACGCAGTATTTT
TRBJ2-7	.	TRBD1	TRBV20-1	CSPGQGNEQYF	TGCAGCCCGGGACAGGGAAACGAGCAGTACTTC
TRBJ2-1	.	.	TRBV5-1	CASSFETDSNEQFF	TGCGCCAGCAGCTTCGAGACGGACTCGAATGAGCAGTTCTTC
TRBJ2-7	.	.	TRBV27	CASSLQSSYEQYF	TGTGCCAGCAGTCTACAGAGCTCCTACGAGCAGTACTTC
TRBJ2-7	.	TRBD2	TRBV7-9	CASSLVASGYYEQYF	TGTGCCAGCAGCTTAGTGGCTAGCGGGTACTACGAGCAGTACTTC
TRBJ2-1	.	TRBD2	TRBV5-1	CASSLGLASNEQFF	TGCGCCAGCAGCTTGGGACTAGCGAGCAATGAGCAGTTCTTC
TRBJ2-2	.	.	TRBV9	CASSVKDRNTGELFF	TGTGCCAGCAGCGTCAAGGACAGGAACACCGGGGAGCTGTTTTTT
TRBJ2-1	.	TRBD2	TRBV15	CATLAGTNNEQFF	TGTGCCACCCTAGCGGGGACCAACAATGAGCAGTTCTTC
TRBJ2-1	.	TRBD2	TRBV5-1	CASSGLAAHINYNEQFF	TGCGCCAGCAGCGGACTAGCCGCCCACATCAACTACAATGAGCAGTTCTTC
TRBJ2-1	.	.	TRBV5-5	CASSFAASSYNEQFF	TGTGCCAGCAGCTTCGCAGCGAGCTCCTACAATGAGCAGTTCTTC
TRBJ1-2	once	.	TRBV28	CASKGVDYGYTF	TGTGCCAGCAAGGGGGTAGACTATGGCTACACCTTC
TRBJ1-2	.	.	TRBV20-1	CSAPGWGYTF	TGCAGTGCCCCAGGGTGGGGCTACACCTTC
TRBJ2-7	.	.	TRBV11-3	CASSRRGGSYEQYF	TGTGCCAGCAGCCGACGGGGTGGCTCCTACGAGCAGTACTTC
TRBJ2-5	.	TRBD2	TRBV18	CASSPPSGGAGTQYF	TGTGCCAGCTCACCCCCTAGCGGGGGGGCTGGGACCCAGTACTTC
TRBJ2-1	.	TRBD1	TRBV6-5	CASRTQGTAYNEQFF	TGTGCCAGCAGGACCCAGGGGACAGCGTACAATGAGCAGTTCTTC
TRBJ1-2	.	TRBD1	TRBV4-2	CASSQGQGVNYGYTF	TGTGCCAGCAGCCAAGGACAGGGGGTAAACTATGGCTACACCTTC
TRBJ1-2	few	.	TRBV6-5	CASSYSIGQSYGYTF	TGTGCCAGCAGTTACTCGATCGGACAAAGCTATGGCTACACCTTC
TRBJ1-1	.	TRBD1	TRBV5-1	CASSLAPGGQAEAFF	TGCGCCAGCAGCTTGGCCCCAGGGGGCCAGGCTGAAGCTTTCTTT
TRBJ1-5	.	.	TRBV19	CATSEQGVHQDSNQPQHF	TGTGCCACCTCCGAACAGGGAGTCCACCAAGATAGCAATCAGCCCCAGCATTTT
TRBJ2-7	.	TRBD1	TRBV7-4	CASSLSPRQGHHEQYF	TGTGCCAGCAGCTTAAGTCCGAGACAGGGTCACCACGAGCAGTACTTC
TRBJ2-3	.	.	TRBV5-1	CASSIDPGADTQYF	TGCGCCAGCAGCATCGACCCAGGGGCAGATACGCAGTATTTT
TRBJ1-6	.	TRBD1	TRBV29-1	CSVRGQGNSPLHF	TGCAGCGTCCGGGGACAGGGGAATTCACCCCTCCACTTT
TRBJ1-5	.	.	TRBV19	CASSIDRGGSQPQHF	TGTGCCAGTAGTATAGATCGGGGGGGAAGTCAGCCCCAGCATTTT
TRBJ1-4	few	.	TRBV6-5	CASSLRTDEKLFF	TGTGCCAGCAGCCTCAGGACAGACGAGAAACTGTTTTTT
TRBJ2-1	few	TRBD2	TRBV6-4	CASRALAVDNEQFF	TGTGCCAGCAGGGCCCTAGCGGTAGACAATGAGCAGTTCTTC
TRBJ2-7	.	.	TRBV21-1	CASSSQTPGTEVYEQYF	TGTGCCAGCAGCTCACAAACCCCCGGGACAGAGGTCTACGAGCAGTACTTC
TRBJ2-7	few	.	TRBV7-9	CASSLIQGSLYEQYF	TGTGCCAGCAGCTTAATCCAGGGATCATTATACGAGCAGTACTTC
TRBJ2-2	.	.	TRBV5-1	CASSLAGVNLELFF	TGCGCCAGCAGCTTGGCGGGGGTGAACCTGGAGCTGTTTTTT
TRBJ2-1	once	.	TRBV7-2	CASSSGGSNHEQFF	TGTGCCAGCAGCTCAGGAGGCTCCAATCATGAGCAGTTCTTC
TRBJ2-7	.	.	TRBV21-1	CASRAAQGAPTYEQYF	TGTGCCAGCAGGGCCGCTCAGGGGGCGCCCACCTACGAGCAGTACTTC
TRBJ2-2	.	TRBD1	TRBV7-9	CASSSPSGGRSGELFF	TGTGCCAGCAGCTCTCCCTCAGGGGGCCGCTCCGGGGAGCTGTTTTTT
TRBJ1-2	.	TRBD1	TRBV19	CASSIAGTDYGYTF	TGTGCCAGTAGTATTGCTGGGACAGACTATGGCTACACCTTC
TRBJ2-7	few	TRBD1	TRBV5-1	CASSLRQGSGYEQYF	TGCGCCAGCAGCCTTAGACAGGGATCGGGATACGAGCAGTACTTC
TRBJ1-2	few	.	TRBV30	CAWTPPGMINYGYTF	TGTGCCTGGACCCCCCCGGGGATGATTAACTATGGCTACACCTTC
TRBJ1-2	.	.	TRBV13	CASSLVSYRFYGYTF	TGTGCCAGCAGCTTAGTCTCCTACAGATTCTATGGCTACACCTTC
TRBJ2-2	.	TRBD2	TRBV7-7	CASSAAGDPANTGELFF	TGTGCCAGCAGCGCAGCGGGGGACCCAGCGAACACCGGGGAGCTGTTTTTT
TRBJ2-7	.	.	TRBV19	CASSSQTITGYEQYF	TGTGCCAGTAGTTCTCAGACTATTACTGGCTACGAGCAGTACTTC
TRBJ1-1	.	.	TRBV5-1	CASSSTTSRVMNTEAFF	TGCGCCAGCAGCTCCACCACTTCCAGGGTCATGAACACTGAAGCTTTCTTT
TRBJ2-5	.	.	TRBV27	CASSLGQGTQYF	TGTGCCAGCAGCTTGGGGCAAGGGACCCAGTACTTC
TRBJ1-4	.	.	TRBV11-2	CASSSNSNWQAPVEKLFF	TGTGCCAGCAGCTCCAACTCTAACTGGCAGGCGCCGGTCGAAAAACTGTTTTTT
TRBJ1-5	.	.	TRBV19	CASSIEGGDQPQHF	TGTGCCAGTAGTATAGAGGGCGGGGATCAGCCCCAGCATTTT
TRBJ1-1	few	.	TRBV6-1	CASSDGVNTEAFF	TGTGCCAGCAGTGACGGGGTCAACACTGAAGCTTTCTTT
TRBJ2-1	.	.	TRBV19	CASSMGARSYNEQFF	TGTGCCAGTAGTATGGGGGCCAGATCCTACAATGAGCAGTTCTTC
TRBJ1-2	.	TRBD1	TRBV5-4	CASSLDRERGYTF	TGTGCCAGCAGCCTAGACAGGGAGCGGGGCTACACCTTC
TRBJ1-2	.	.	TRBV28	CASRLTRTYLNYGYTF	TGTGCCAGCAGACTAACCCGCACCTACCTTAACTATGGCTACACCTTC
TRBJ2-5	.	.	TRBV18	CASSLRRGQETQYF	TGTGCCAGCTCCCTTAGGCGGGGCCAAGAGACCCAGTACTTC